Following are 6 T cell receptor beta chains from one sample sequenced in a study of tumor and adjacent non-tumor tissue in lung cancer. RNA was extracted from bulk tissue without any cell sorting. The normal lung tissue was taken more than 3 cm from the tumor edge. The library came from three nested PCR rounds adapted from ARM-PCR protocols. A single record per CDR3 protein comes from TCRdb applying MiXCR to the multiplex PCR reads. This sample has 85,000 to 130,000 distinct CDR3 sequences, with approximately 65% found just once. The sample taken for sequencing was distant non-tumor lung tissue. The receptors originated from a man aged 25 to 40 with non-small cell lung cancer.

About this clonotype: At one boundary the junction diverges from the germline segment, which might be a read error. The chain carries TRBV6-5 and TRBJ2-2; 11 nucleotides align to TRBD2. The germline gives CDR1 MNHEY, CDR2 SVGAGI. The CDR3 is 16 residues long. The CDR3 DNA sequence: TGTGCCAGCAGTAAAACTAGCGGGGGTCCCCACGGGGAGCTGTATTTT. Translating gives CASSKTSGGPHGELYF.

A remark on this clonotype: A junction end diverges from the germline sequence, so it may reflect a read error. The chain uses TRBV4-1 and TRBJ2-7, with 10 bases fitting TRBD2. This CDR3 is 16 amino acids long. The germline CDR1 and CDR2 sequences are MGHRA and YSYEKL. The CDR3 nucleotides are TGCGACAGCAGCCAAGATGAAGCGGGGGGGACCTACGAGCAATACTTC. It codes for CDSSQDEAGGTYEQYF.

In the case of this clonotype: Given a much more abundant clone one base away, this may be a read error. The chain links TRBV4-1 to TRBJ1-1; 9 bases map to TRBD1. This CDR3 is built from 17 residues. Germline loops: CDR1 MGHRA, CDR2 YSYEKL. CDR3: CTSSQDSGQGWVTEAFF. In nucleotides, the CDR3 is TGCACCAGCAGCCAAGATTCGGGACAGGGTTGGGTCACTGAAGCTTTCTTT.

As concerns this clonotype: This clone may be a read error of a much larger clone one base away. This chain uses TRBV29-1 with TRBJ2-5; TRBD1 might be the D (6 bases). The germline V gene has CDR1 SQVTM and CDR2 ANQGSEA. The V and J ends lost 4 bases and 6 bases respectively, with 18 bases between them. The CDR3 length is 14 residues. The CDR3 sequence: CSVAPPNREKTQYF. CDR3 nucleotide sequence: TGCAGCGTTGCCCCCCCCAACAGGGAAAAGACCCAGTACTTC. Full variable domain (missing parts from reference TRBV29-1 and TRBJ2-5): SAVISQKPSRDICQRGTSLTIQCQVDSQVTMMFWYRQQPGQSLTLIATANQGSEATYESGFVIDKFPISRPNLTFSTLTVSNMSPEDSSIYLCSVAPPNREKTQYFGPGTRLLVL.

Points on this clonotype: A junction boundary mismatches the germline segment, possibly from a read error. V and J are TRBV11-2 and TRBJ2-3; D is uncertain. There are 12 residues in the CDR3. The germline V gene has CDR1 SGHAT and CDR2 FQNNGV. In DNA, the CDR3 is TGTGCCAGCAGCCTAGAAACAGATACGCAGTATTTT. Its protein product is CASSLETDTQYF.

Turning to this clonotype: The final CDR3 position lacks the conserved phenylalanine or tryptophan, pointing to a likely read error. This chain connects TRBV6-5 to TRBJ1-5; D possibly corresponds to TRBD1 (6 bases). CDR1 and CDR2 from the germline V gene are MNHEY and SVGAGI. This CDR3 is built from 14 residues. Written as DNA, the CDR3 is TGTGCCAGCAGAACAGGGAGCAGCAATCAGTCCCAGCATTCT. Protein product: CASRTGSSNQSQHS.